The present T cell receptor (beta chain) was sequenced within a study of blood T cell repertoires in COVID-19. Study details: Sites across the United States, Italy and Spain contributed samples from acute and convalescent COVID-19. The cDNA or gDNA used as material had been derived from T cells, B-cell-depleted T cells, or PBMCs.

In the authors' workflow: Amplified reference gene primers provided the basis for estimating nucleated cell counts. The protocol was immunoSEQ multiplex PCR, while the TCRdb copy is restricted to in-frame clones and leaves out a portion. The D gene and trimming were derived from the DNA, and the V and J assignments and clone size from that table. This sample has around 87,000 clones, with roughly 90% found just once. Per germline, CDR1 MNHNY and CDR2 SVGAGI (reference sequence). The CDR3 loop spans 14 amino acids. Trimming removed 1 base at V and 7 bases at J, with 8 bases between. The sample comprised peripheral blood. The sequence was obtained from a human donor with active COVID-19. The donor label of this sample is uncertain. This chain connects TRBV6-6 to TRBJ1-6; unclear D gene. DNA for the CDR3: TGTGCCAGCAGTTACTTCGTACAGAATTCACCCCTCCACTTT. The encoded protein is CASSYFVQNSPLHF.